The 25 T cell receptor beta chains below come from one sample, sequenced in a study of cytomegalovirus exposure and HLA in healthy donors. The method was immunoSEQ multiplex PCR; TCRdb's version includes in-frame clones alone and lacks a portion of them. The profile covers more than 110,000 clones, with approximately 94% appearing a single time and around 1.9% taken by the ten largest. Source material: PBMCs. These TCRs come from a young man in good health and CMV-seropositive.

The chain employs TRBV7-9 and TRBJ2-7; no definite D call. This CDR3 contains 12 residues. Trimming removed 3 bases from V and 4 bases from J, with 7 bases in between. Germline V CDR1 and CDR2: SEHNR, FQNEAQ (reference sequence). This chain's CDR3 is CASSFTSYEQYF. CDR3 sequence (DNA): TGTGCCAGCAGCTTCACCAGTTACGAGCAGTACTTC.

J is TRBJ2-1 and V is TRBV5-6; 10 positions match TRBD2. There are 15 residues in the CDR3. Trimming took 5 bases from V and 5 from J; bases not matched to a gene: 7. In germline, CDR1 is SGHDT, CDR2 YYEEEE. The CDR3 loop is CASSLLAGLDNEQFF. The CDR3 DNA reads as TGTGCCAGCAGTTTACTAGCGGGATTAGACAATGAGCAGTTCTTC.

This clone was recorded once. The sample carries other DNA sequences with the same CDR3. This chain joins TRBV28 and TRBJ2-5, with 11 bases identical to TRBD1. Germline lookup yields CDR1 MDHEN and CDR2 SYDVKM. This CDR3 has 15 residues. Trimming at V came to 2 bases and at J to 2 bases, leaving 1 base not matched to a gene. CDR3 protein: CASSLGTGGQETQYF. The CDR3 nucleotides are TGTGCCAGCAGTTTAGGGACAGGGGGACAAGAGACCCAGTACTTC.

The chain combines TRBV18 with TRBJ2-7; 8 bases map to TRBD2. Germline V gives CDR1 KGHSH, CDR2 LQKENI. V lost 5 bases and J lost 4; bases outside the gene matches: 16. The CDR3 consists of 17 residues. The CDR3 spells CASSTPPQPGGKYEQYF. As DNA, the CDR3 is TGTGCCAGCTCAACCCCCCCACAACCGGGAGGGAAATACGAGCAGTACTTC.

V and J are TRBV28 and TRBJ1-3; 10 bases map to TRBD1. V dropped 5 bases and J dropped 12; count of bases not matched to a gene: 7. The CDR3 runs to 13 residues. Germline-derived CDR1 and CDR2 are MDHEN and SYDVKM. CDR3 DNA: TGTGCCAGCAGTCCGGGACAGGGGTACAGCATATATTTT. Translation: CASSPGQGYSIYF.

V is TRBV4-1 and J is TRBJ2-1; perhaps TRBD1 as D (6 bases). The length of the CDR3 is 15 residues. Germline-derived CDR1 and CDR2 are MGHRA and YSYEKL. V dropped 4 bases and J dropped 6 bases, with 16 bases sitting between them. CDR3 loop: CASSPQGRGFNEQFF. CDR3 DNA sequence: TGCGCCAGCAGCCCACAGGGCCGCGGCTTCAATGAGCAGTTCTTC.

The V and J genes are TRBV7-9 and TRBJ1-2; TRBD1 is a possible D gene (5 bases). CDR1 and CDR2 (germline): SEHNR, FQNEAQ (reference sequence). The CDR3 is made up of 15 amino acids. V lost 0 bases and J 2 bases, leaving 10 bases between the germline ends. The CDR3 spells CASSLAGQGNYGYTF. The CDR3 bases are TGTGCCAGCAGCTTAGCTGGGCAGGGAAACTATGGCTACACCTTC.

The rearrangement links TRBV5-1 to TRBJ1-2; D remains ambiguous. V gave up 0 bases and J gave up 4 bases, with 16 bases separating them. Germline CDR1 and CDR2: SGHRS and YFSETQ. The CDR3 covers 16 residues. In DNA form, the CDR3 reads TGCGCCAGCAGCTTGGAAGCACAGTCTATAAGCTATGGCTACACCTTC. The encoded protein is CASSLEAQSISYGYTF.

V and J are TRBV28 and TRBJ2-1; the match to TRBD1 covers 7 bases. Germline CDR1 reads MDHEN; CDR2 reads SYDVKM. CDR3 length: 15 residues. Germline trimming cut 8 bases from V and 4 bases from J; bases unmatched to any gene: 11. DNA for the CDR3: TGTGCCAGCGGGCCGACAGGGTTTCTTTACAATGAGCAGTTCTTC. It codes for CASGPTGFLYNEQFF.

The chain has TRBV7-8 and TRBJ2-2; D ambiguous. The CDR3 spans 16 residues. Trimming took off 5 bases at V and 0 bases at J, with 13 bases between the two ends. CDR1 and CDR2 (germline): SGHVS, FQNEAQ. As DNA, the CDR3 is TGTGCCAGCAGCCCCTACCCTAGTGCGAACACCGGGGAGCTGTTTTTT. It yields the protein CASSPYPSANTGELFF.

The gene calls are TRBV29-1 and TRBJ2-7; 7 bases line up with TRBD1. Trimming cost V 6 bases and J 2 bases; bases outside gene matches: 4. CDR3 size: 12 residues. CDR1 and CDR2 (germline): SQVTM, ANQGSEA. The CDR3 loop is CSVRGQAYEQYF. The DNA for the CDR3 is TGCAGCGTACGTGGACAGGCCTACGAGCAGTACTTC.

This clone was counted a single time. The V and J genes are TRBV19 and TRBJ2-1, with TRBD2 identical over 9 bases. This CDR3 contains 17 residues. Germline V gene data show CDR1 as LNHDA and CDR2 as SQIVND (reference sequence). After removal of 3 bases from V and 3 bases from J, the junction contained 9 bases not matched to a gene. The CDR3 is CASSILPGLAIYNEQFF. As DNA, the CDR3 is TGTGCCAGTAGTATTCTGCCGGGACTAGCTATCTACAATGAGCAGTTCTTC.

CDR3 protein: CASRSGLAGKYTGELFF. In nucleotides, the CDR3 is TGTGCCAGCAGGTCGGGGCTAGCGGGAAAGTACACCGGGGAGCTGTTTTTT. The genes are TRBV28 and TRBJ2-2; 9 bases are shared with TRBD2. The V segment lost 6 bases and the J segment 3 bases; nucleotides outside the gene matches: 11. The CDR3 spans 17 residues. Germline V gives CDR1 MDHEN, CDR2 SYDVKM.

The J gene is TRBJ1-1, the V gene TRBV6-1; 10 bases map to TRBD1. CDR1 is MNHNS, CDR2 SASEGT, per germline. The V segment lost 7 bases and the J segment 5 bases; nucleotides outside the gene matches: 10. The CDR3 is 15 residues long. The DNA of the CDR3 is TGTGCCAGCAAAAATCGGGGACAGGGGTTAACTGAAGCTTTCTTT. Its translation is CASKNRGQGLTEAFF.

This clone occurred once. The chain carries TRBV23-1 and TRBJ2-1; 11 bases are shared with TRBD2. TRBV23-1 is labeled an ORF, and its function is uncertain. The V segment lost 1 base and the J segment 9 bases; nucleotides outside the gene matches: 5. CDR3 length: 15 residues. The CDR3 loop reads CASSQYTSGSGEQFF. The CDR3 region has the DNA TGCGCCAGCAGTCAATATACTAGCGGGAGCGGTGAGCAGTTCTTC.

The chain carries TRBV2 and TRBJ1-5; D perhaps matches TRBD1 (5 bases). V was clipped by 6 bases and J by 5 bases, with 14 bases between them. CDR1 SNHLY and CDR2 FYNNEI come from the germline V gene. There are 14 residues in the CDR3. For the CDR3, the DNA is TGTGCCAGCAGGGGAGGGTTGGGGGATCAGCCCCAGCATTTT. Translation: CASRGGLGDQPQHF.

V gene TRBV6-6 combines with J gene TRBJ2-1; D is undetermined. The V end was cut by 2 bases, the J end by 3 bases, with 5 bases between. The CDR3 runs 13 residues. In germline, CDR1 is MNHNY, CDR2 SVGAGI (reference sequence). This CDR3 is CASSYGNYNEQFF. The CDR3, as DNA: TGTGCCAGCAGTTACGGCAACTACAATGAGCAGTTCTTC.

The chain recombines TRBV7-6 with TRBJ2-1, with D maybe TRBD1 (5 bases). The CDR3 runs to 15 residues. Germline V gene lookup returns CDR1 SGHVS and CDR2 FNYEAQ. V dropped 1 base and J dropped 5 bases, with 12 bases sitting between them. The CDR3 loop is CASSLEARVNNEQFF. The CDR3 bases are TGTGCCAGCAGCTTAGAAGCCAGGGTCAACAATGAGCAGTTCTTC.

The chain uses TRBV6-4 and TRBJ2-3; D remains ambiguous. Germline V CDR1 and CDR2: MRHNA, SNTAGT. Trimming shortened V by 2 bases and J by 0 bases, and 6 bases separated the two germline ends. This CDR3 comprises 14 residues. CDR3 sequence reads: CASSDQASTDTQYF. The CDR3 nucleotides read TGTGCCAGCAGTGACCAAGCTAGCACAGATACGCAGTATTTT.

Notes on this clone: Distinct nucleotide sequences in the sample also encode this CDR3. The rearrangement links TRBV15 to TRBJ1-2; D is uncertain. The CDR3 covers 14 residues. Trimming shortened V by 0 bases and J by 4 bases, and 9 bases separated the two germline ends. Germline CDR1 is LNHNV and CDR2 is YYDKDF (reference sequence). CDR3 sequence reads: CATSRDRSSYGYTF. CDR3 nucleotides: TGTGCCACCAGCAGAGATCGCAGTTCCTATGGCTACACCTTC.

The chain recombines TRBV28 with TRBJ2-3; 10 nucleotides match TRBD2. The CDR3 runs 15 residues. Germline-derived CDR1 and CDR2 are MDHEN and SYDVKM. The V segment lost 6 bases and the J segment 2 bases; nucleotides outside the gene matches: 5. For the CDR3, the DNA is TGTGCCAGCAGGCAGAGCGGGAGGGTCACAGATACGCAGTATTTT. It encodes CASRQSGRVTDTQYF. Full variable domain (remainder filled in from reference TRBV28 and TRBJ2-3): DVKVTQSSRYLVKRTGEKVFLECVQDMDHENMFWYRQDPGLGLRLIYFSYDVKMKEKGDIPEGYSVSREKKERFSLILESASTNQTSMYLCASRQSGRVTDTQYFGPGTRLTVL.

CDR3 loop: CADRDTSYEQYF. The DNA for the CDR3 is TGTGCGGACCGGGACACCTCCTACGAGCAGTACTTC. This chain uses TRBV2 with TRBJ2-7, with a weak D call TRBD1 (6 bases). The CDR3 contains 12 residues. Looked up from germline, CDR1 is SNHLY and CDR2 is FYNNEI.

This chain uses TRBV5-4 with TRBJ2-3; tentative D call: TRBD1 (6 bases). CDR1 is SGHNT, CDR2 YYREEE, per germline (reference sequence). The CDR3 runs to 15 residues. The ends were cut back, 3 bases at V and 0 bases at J, with 11 bases in the middle. The CDR3 DNA is TGTGCCAGCAGCTCGCGACAGGAGAGCACAGATACGCAGTATTTT. It specifies CASSSRQESTDTQYF. Using reference TRBV5-4 and TRBJ2-3 for the parts outside the CDR3, the full variable domain is ETGVTQSPTHLIKTRGQQVTLRCSSQSGHNTVSWYQQALGQGPQFIFQYYREEENGRGNFPPRFSGLQFPNYSSELNVNALELDDSALYLCASSSRQESTDTQYFGPGTRLTVL.

The chain joins TRBV7-2 to TRBJ1-1, with D perhaps TRBD1 (6 bases). The germline V and J ends were trimmed by 5 bases and 4 bases, with 11 bases remaining between them. Germline CDR1 is SGHTA and CDR2 is FQGNSA. The CDR3 totals 13 residues. The DNA for the CDR3 is TGTGCCAGCAGCAAGGGGGTGGGCACTGAAGCTTTCTTT. This codes for CASSKGVGTEAFF.

The V call is TRBV28, the J call TRBJ2-1; unclear D gene. The CDR3 contains 13 residues. Germline V gene data show CDR1 as MDHEN and CDR2 as SYDVKM. The germline V and J ends were trimmed by 5 bases and 6 bases, with 11 bases remaining between them. CDR3 sequence reads: CASSTVQTNEQFF. DNA for the CDR3: TGTGCCAGCAGTACGGTACAGACCAATGAGCAGTTCTTC.